This record looks at one TCR beta chain sequence and its context. Its matching antigen is unknown. This sample stems from a study of lymphopenia after photon versus proton radiotherapy. Study-level points and caveats: Larger post-nadir TCR diversity loss correlated inversely with survival in deceased patients. Survival link was tested only in deceased patients; proton benefit remains a possibility. Under photons, naive T cells and diversity fell while effector/memory populations rose. After lymphocyte nadir, photon-treated repertoires showed oligoclonal expansion, especially CD8+ Temra.

Generated by immunoSEQ multiplex PCR, the TCRdb table keeps only in-frame clones and is missing some. The profile covers tens of thousands of clones, with about nine tenths appearing a single time and roughly a tenth taken by the ten largest. Germline V gene data show CDR1 as MNHNY and CDR2 as SVGAGI (reference sequence). Deletions cut 8 bases from V and 7 bases from J, with 15 bases between. The CDR3 covers 13 residues. The chain has TRBV6-6 and TRBJ2-1; maybe TRBD2 (6 bases). The sequencing used peripheral blood, collected from a patient treated with proton-based radiotherapy. This receptor was obtained from a woman between 65 and 79 years old with pancreatic cancer. Some clones in this sample may be carry-over from other donors' samples. CDR3 residues: CASYPREANEQFF. CDR3 bases: TGTGCCAGCTATCCAAGGGAGGCGAATGAGCAGTTCTTC.